The clone carrying this TCR beta chain was detected only a few times. What it recognizes is unknown. The J segment lost 4 bases and the V segment lost 6 bases, leaving 13 bases of the junction unmatched. The length of the CDR3 is 16 residues. Germline CDR1 SGHRS, CDR2 YFSETQ. The source of the sample is a study of T cells in Graves' hyperthyroidism and ophthalmopathy. Researchers amplified the TCR beta CDR3 regions from RNA transcripts. RT-PCR in the first round (using the HTBI primer set) targeted the TCR CDR3. TCRdb itself ran the multiplex PCR reads through MiXCR, one entry per CDR3 protein. This sample has fewer than 850,000 distinct CDR3 sequences, with roughly 17% found just once. Overall study findings and caveats: The model made its ophthalmopathy prediction, and onset followed a median approximately 6.5 months later. Most thyroid clonotypes expanded above 0.001 appeared in blood too.

Diagnosing involved the use of clinical symptoms, serum thyroxine and TRAb, thyroid ultrasound and orbital computed tomography. PBMCs were obtained from approximately 10 ml fresh peripheral blood. Input material: blood. The clonotype comes from a man over 45 with Graves' hyperthyroidism. This chain connects TRBV5-1 to TRBJ1-2, with 9 bases fitting TRBD1. Written as DNA, the CDR3 is TGCGCCAGCAAACGACAGGGGGAAAGCCTTGGCTATGGCTACACCTTC. Amino acids: CASKRQGESLGYGYTF.